The rows below give T cell receptor beta chains drawn from one sample of a study of T cell responses to AZD1222 COVID-19 vaccine. Produced via immunoSEQ multiplex PCR; TCRdb's table is partial and in-frame only. Of some 150,000 clones detected, about 92% appear once; the ten largest clones hold approximately 2%. The specimen comprised peripheral blood, sampled on day 0 of AZD1222 vaccination. The origin of the receptors is an adult in good health. CDR3s include the opening cysteine and the closing phenylalanine or tryptophan. A D gene is named only where the DNA matches it firmly. A row's size may be missing; if present it is once, few, many or a size class.

J gene | CDR3 length | clone size | D gene | V gene | CDR3 protein | CDR3 DNA
TRBJ2-7 | 12 | - | - | TRBV5-5 | CASSLATYEQYF | TGTGCCAGCAGCTTGGCAACCTACGAGCAGTACTTC
TRBJ1-4 | 14 | - | - | TRBV4-1 | CASSQEHRGEKLFF | TGCGCCAGCAGCCAAGAGCACCGGGGGGAAAAACTGTTTTTT
TRBJ2-2 | 18 | - | - | TRBV7-8 | CASSLPETSRGYTGELFF | TGTGCCAGCAGCTTACCCGAGACTAGCAGGGGATACACCGGGGAGCTGTTTTTT
TRBJ2-4 | 13 | - | TRBD2 | TRBV7-3 | CASSSLASGIQYF | TGTGCCAGCAGCTCACTAGCTAGCGGCATTCAGTACTTC
TRBJ2-2 | 17 | - | - | TRBV5-1 | CASSLVAGSANTGELFF | TGCGCCAGCAGCTTGGTGGCAGGGTCCGCGAACACCGGGGAGCTGTTTTTT
TRBJ2-1 | 18 | - | TRBD2 | TRBV10-3 | CATLWSSGRPTSYNEQFF | TGTGCCACCCTTTGGAGTAGCGGGAGGCCTACTTCCTACAATGAGCAGTTCTTC
TRBJ2-1 | 16 | - | - | TRBV5-4 | CASSPPGHSSYNEQFF | TGTGCCAGCAGCCCTCCGGGACACAGCTCCTACAATGAGCAGTTCTTC
TRBJ2-5 | 17 | - | TRBD2 | TRBV5-1 | CASSWGLAATIQETQYF | TGCGCCAGCAGCTGGGGACTAGCGGCCACGATTCAAGAGACCCAGTACTTC
TRBJ1-4 | 16 | - | - | TRBV21-1 | CASSKRTVLLNEKLFF | TGTGCCAGCAGCAAAAGGACAGTTTTACTTAATGAAAAACTGTTTTTT
TRBJ2-1 | 16 | - | TRBD2 | TRBV7-8 | CASSPRGDWAGGEQFF | TGTGCCAGCAGCCCCCGGGGGGATTGGGCGGGGGGCGAGCAGTTCTTC
TRBJ2-1 | 17 | - | TRBD2 | TRBV5-1 | CASSPGTSGILYNEQFF | TGCGCCAGCAGCCCCGGGACTAGCGGGATACTGTACAATGAGCAGTTCTTC
TRBJ2-5 | 15 | once | - | TRBV5-1 | CASSSPGGRGETQYF | TGCGCCAGCAGCTCCCCGGGGGGCCGTGGAGAGACCCAGTACTTC
TRBJ2-1 | 16 | - | - | TRBV9 | CASSVEGQSSYNEQFF | TGTGCCAGCAGCGTAGAAGGACAAAGCTCCTACAATGAGCAGTTCTTC
TRBJ2-7 | 15 | - | - | TRBV7-2 | CASSLFPGANYEQYF | TGTGCCAGCAGCTTATTTCCGGGGGCAAACTACGAGCAGTACTTC
TRBJ1-3 | 17 | - | - | TRBV30 | CAWSMQNSIVSGNTIYF | TGTGCCTGGAGTATGCAGAACTCTATCGTCTCTGGAAACACCATATATTTT
TRBJ1-6 | 17 | once | - | TRBV18 | CASSPTSGGSYNSPLHF | TGTGCCAGCTCACCCACATCAGGAGGGTCCTATAATTCACCCCTCCACTTT
TRBJ1-3 | 13 | - | - | TRBV2 | CASSDGAGNTIYF | TGTGCCAGCAGTGATGGGGCTGGAAACACCATATATTTT
TRBJ2-3 | 17 | - | - | TRBV3-1/TRBV3-2 | CASSQDRVGGPKDTQYF | TGTGCCAGCAGCCAAGATCGGGTGGGGGGGCCCAAAGATACGCAGTATTTT
TRBJ1-2 | 16 | - | TRBD1 | TRBV4-1 | CASRKPLGTGGDGYTF | TGCGCCAGCAGAAAACCGCTCGGGACAGGGGGGGATGGCTACACCTTC
TRBJ1-6 | 15 | - | - | TRBV28 | CASSTQGVGNSPLHF | TGTGCCAGCAGCACCCAGGGAGTTGGGAATTCACCCCTCCACTTT
TRBJ1-3 | 14 | once | TRBD1 | TRBV2 | CASSEGTGRNTIYF | TGTGCCAGCAGTGAAGGGACAGGGCGAAACACCATATATTTT
TRBJ2-7 | 12 | - | - | TRBV10-2 | CASSQLAYEQYF | TGCGCCAGCAGCCAACTAGCTTACGAGCAGTACTTC
TRBJ2-1 | 17 | - | - | TRBV5-8 | CASRKGGASSSYNEQFF | TGTGCCAGCAGGAAAGGGGGGGCTTCTAGCTCCTACAATGAGCAGTTCTTC